This T cell receptor beta chain was identified in a study of blood T cell repertoires in COVID-19. Study context: T cells, B-cell-depleted T cells, or PBMCs supplied cDNA or gDNA.

V dropped 3 bases and J dropped 0 bases, with 6 bases sitting between them. This CDR3 is built from 14 residues. Germline CDR1 reads MNHEY; CDR2 reads SMNVEV (reference sequence). Study processing details: Estimation of nucleated cell counts was performed using reference gene primer amplification. Sequencing used immunoSEQ multiplex PCR; TCRdb keeps in-frame clones, though not all of them. From that table come the V and J calls and clone size; the DNA was used to work out D and trimming. This sample has 100,000 to 150,000 clones, with over 75% found just once. This receptor was identified in an older man with active or convalescent COVID-19. Sequencing used peripheral blood. The gene calls are TRBV27 and TRBJ1-5; no definite D call. CDR3 residues: CASSLANSNQPQHF. The CDR3 region has the DNA TGTGCCAGCAGTTTGGCCAATAGCAATCAGCCCCAGCATTTT.